This T cell receptor (beta chain) was retrieved from a study of CD8 T cells in Susac syndrome. The germline V gene has CDR1 SEHNR and CDR2 FQNEAQ (reference sequence). The CDR3 is 14 amino acids. With 5 bases removed from V and 9 bases from J, the gap between germline ends came to 17 bases. A quantity of about 0.5 to 1 ug RNA underwent reverse transcription using random hexamers. TCRdb recomputed calls from the immunoSEQ multiplex PCR reads with MiXCR, one row per CDR3 protein. The top ten clones hold 0.06% to 0.075% of a sample with over 300,000 distinct CDR3 sequences, about 92% of them seen once. The specimen was CD4+ T cells from PBMCs. This sequence was found in a human donor with multiple sclerosis. The V call is TRBV7-9, the J call TRBJ1-3, with D possibly matching TRBD1 (5 bases). The CDR3 sequence is CASSPGDQRSTIYF. In DNA form, the CDR3 reads TGTGCCAGCAGCCCTGGGGACCAAAGGAGCACCATATATTTT.